The 26 T cell receptor beta chains in this list originate from one sample, sequenced in a study of T cell changes during pregnancy in multiple sclerosis. Sequenced by immunoSEQ multiplex PCR; TCRdb stores in-frame clones only, minus some. This sample yields about 33,000 clones, of which under 95% are seen a single time; less than 0.45% belongs to the top ten. The sample in question was CD4+ T cells from peripheral blood mononuclear cells, obtained in the second trimester of pregnancy. Every receptor here comes from a female donor in good health, enrolled as a control in a pregnancy study.

The V and J genes are TRBV7-7 and TRBJ2-1, with 7 bases lining up with TRBD2. With 1 base clipped from V and 8 bases from J, the junction kept 5 bases outside the gene matches. This CDR3 is built from 14 residues. Germline V CDR1 and CDR2: SSHAT, FNYEAQ (reference sequence). The CDR3 DNA follows: TGTGCCAGCAGCTTAGAGCGGGATACGCATGAGCAGTTCTTC. Its translation is CASSLERDTHEQFF. Full variable domain (outside the CDR3, taken from reference TRBV7-7 and TRBJ2-1): GAGVSQSPRYKVTKRGQDVTLRCDPISSHATLYWYQQALGQGPEFLTYFNYEAQPDKSGLPSDRFSAERPEGSISTLTIQRTEQRDSAMYRCASSLERDTHEQFFGPGTRLTVL.

This clone was detected once. The chain combines TRBV7-9 with TRBJ1-2; TRBD1 matches at 12 bases. The ends lost 5 bases at V and 0 bases at J; junction bases unmatched: 4. This CDR3 has 16 amino acids. Germline CDR1 is SEHNR and CDR2 is FQNEAQ (reference sequence). This CDR3 reads CASSLGQGATNYGYTF. CDR3 DNA sequence: TGTGCCAGCAGCCTGGGACAGGGGGCGACTAACTATGGCTACACCTTC.

This chain joins TRBV29-1 and TRBJ2-1, with D tentatively TRBD1 (6 bases). CDR1 is SQVTM, CDR2 ANQGSEA, per germline. The CDR3 loop spans 12 amino acids. V was clipped by 8 bases and J by 3 bases, with 11 bases between them. CDR3 sequence (DNA): TGCAGCCTACGGACAGACTACAATGAGCAGTTCTTC. This encodes CSLRTDYNEQFF.

Here the CDR3 DNA reads TGTGCCAGTAGGTCACAGGGGGGAAGCACTGAAGCTTTCTTT. Translation: CASRSQGGSTEAFF. V and J are TRBV19 and TRBJ1-1; 8 nucleotides agree with TRBD1. Trimming removed 6 bases from V and 4 bases from J; junction bases left unmatched: 7. CDR3 length: 14 residues. Germline V gene data show CDR1 as LNHDA and CDR2 as SQIVND (reference sequence).

This clone has only a few counts. The chain is built from TRBV19 and TRBJ2-1, with TRBD2 identical over 8 bases. The CDR3 has 17 amino acids. The V gene's germline CDR1 is LNHDA and CDR2 SQIVND (reference sequence). V trimming: 4 bases; J trimming: 2 bases; junction bases outside the gene matches: 10. CDR3 protein: CASSTRTSPGTYNEQFF. As DNA, the CDR3 is TGTGCCAGTAGTACAAGGACTAGCCCGGGGACCTACAATGAGCAGTTCTTC.

V is TRBV30 and J is TRBJ2-7; possibly TRBD1 for D (5 bases). This CDR3 has 16 residues. Germline loops: CDR1 GTSNPN, CDR2 SVGIG (reference sequence). The V end lost 0 bases, the J end lost 1 base, and 16 bases lay between the germline ends. The CDR3 loop is CAWSVKLLGQSYEQYF. The DNA for the CDR3 is TGTGCCTGGAGTGTAAAGCTGTTGGGGCAGTCCTACGAGCAGTACTTC.

V is TRBV7-9 and J is TRBJ2-2; the match to TRBD2 covers 7 bases. The germline V gene encodes CDR1 SEHNR and CDR2 FQNEAQ (reference sequence). The CDR3 runs 16 residues. The junction had 9 bases not matched to a gene; V was cut back by 4 bases and J by 4 bases. The CDR3 coding sequence is TGTGCCAGCAGCTCGACAGCGGGGTTGGGCACCGGGGAGCTGTTTTTT. It translates to CASSSTAGLGTGELFF.

This chain joins TRBV7-9 and TRBJ2-7; TRBD1 matches 7 bases. CDR3 length equals 12 residues. Germline V gene sequence: CDR1 SEHNR, CDR2 FQNEAQ (reference sequence). The V gene end was trimmed by 5 bases and the J gene end by 3 bases; junction bases not matched to a gene: 1. CDR3 protein: CASSGDSYEQYF. The CDR3 region has the DNA TGTGCCAGCAGCGGGGACAGCTACGAGCAGTACTTC. The full variable domain, rest sourced from reference TRBV7-9 and TRBJ2-7, is DTGVSQNPRHKITKRGQNVTFRCDPISEHNRLYWYRQTLGQGPEFLTYFQNEAQLEKSRLLSDRFSAERPKGSFSTLEIQRTEQGDSAMYLCASSGDSYEQYFGPGTRLTVT.

This rearrangement joins TRBV19 to TRBJ1-1; 7 nucleotides line up with TRBD1. CDR1 and CDR2 from the germline V gene are LNHDA and SQIVND (reference sequence). V shed 5 bases and J 3 bases; nucleotides not matched to a gene: 6. This CDR3 is built from 14 residues. The CDR3 bases are TGTGCCAGTAGTTCCAAACAGGGGTACACTGAAGCTTTCTTT. Translation gives CASSSKQGYTEAFF.

The chain employs TRBV18 and TRBJ2-7; 8 bases agree with TRBD1. Germline V lookup: CDR1 KGHSH, CDR2 LQKENI. V was pared by 5 bases and J by 6 bases, with 6 bases of the junction left unmatched. The CDR3 runs to 13 residues. The CDR3 reads CASSAGQGGEQYF. The CDR3 DNA follows: TGTGCCAGCTCAGCCGGACAGGGTGGCGAGCAGTACTTC.

CDR3 sequence reads: CASSKFRGHEQYF. CDR3 nucleotides: TGTGCCAGCAGCAAATTCAGGGGCCACGAGCAGTACTTC. The chain links TRBV21-1 to TRBJ2-7; the listed D gene, TRBD1, was not tested against the DNA. TRBV21-1 is an annotated pseudogene. The CDR3 length is 13 residues.

Turning to this clone: An end of the junction does not agree with germline; a read error may underlie this. The chain combines TRBV7-9 with TRBJ1-1, with D possibly TRBD1 on 6 matching bases. The germline CDR1 and CDR2 sequences are SEHNR and FQNEAQ (reference sequence). The CDR3 sequence is 15 residues long. CDR3 loop: CTSSPPGAMNTEAFF. CDR3 nucleotides: TGTACCAGCAGCCCTCCAGGGGCAATGAACACTGAAGCTTTCTTT.

The rearrangement links TRBV7-2 to TRBJ2-2; a weak D match, TRBD2 (5 bases). Germline lookup yields CDR1 SGHTA and CDR2 FQGNSA. The CDR3 length is 12 residues. V lost 11 bases and J 6 bases, leaving 13 bases between the germline ends. The CDR3 loop reads CAFRGRAGELFF. In DNA, the CDR3 is TGTGCCTTCCGGGGTAGGGCCGGGGAGCTGTTTTTT.

This chain uses TRBV2 with TRBJ1-2, with 7 bases matching TRBD1. CDR3 length: 15 residues. The germline gives CDR1 SNHLY, CDR2 FYNNEI. V shed 6 bases, J shed 3 bases, and the junction held 10 bases outside the gene matches. CDR3 sequence (DNA): TGTGCCAGCAGAAGACCCGGGACAGTCGACTATGGCTACACCTTC. It yields the protein CASRRPGTVDYGYTF.

V and J are TRBV11-2 and TRBJ2-7; 7 positions agree with TRBD2. The CDR3 consists of 15 residues. Germline CDR1 is SGHAT and CDR2 is FQNNGV. With 4 bases clipped from V and 5 bases from J, the junction kept 11 bases outside the gene matches. CDR3 DNA sequence: TGTGCCAGCAGCTCCCTAGTGGCGGGGGAAAACGAGCAGTACTTC. Its translation: CASSSLVAGENEQYF.

The gene calls are TRBV4-3 and TRBJ2-7; the match to TRBD1 covers 9 bases. The germline V gene encodes CDR1 LGHNA and CDR2 YSLEER. J lost 1 base, V lost 6 bases, and 13 bases had no gene match. This CDR3 comprises 17 residues. This CDR3 reads CASSHYGTGIRSYEQYF. The CDR3 coding sequence is TGCGCCAGCAGTCACTATGGGACAGGGATTAGATCCTACGAGCAGTACTTC.

The chain couples TRBV9 to TRBJ2-5, with D possibly being TRBD1 (6 bases). This CDR3 contains 13 residues. CDR1 is SGDLS and CDR2 is YYNGEE in the germline V gene. With 0 bases removed from V and 7 bases from J, the gap between germline ends came to 10 bases. Written as DNA, the CDR3 is TGTGCCAGCAGCGTAGACCCACAGGGGACCCAGTACTTC. The encoded protein is CASSVDPQGTQYF.

By sample fraction, this clone is medium-sized (0.01 to 0.1%). The rearrangement joins TRBV5-4 to TRBJ1-2; D possibly corresponds to TRBD1 (5 bases). Germline loops: CDR1 SGHNT, CDR2 YYREEE (reference sequence). With 4 bases removed from V and 4 bases from J, the gap between germline ends came to 11 bases. The CDR3 covers 13 residues. The CDR3 DNA sequence: TGTGCCAGCAGCCTCCGGGGGGGCTATGGCTACACCTTC. This sequence encodes CASSLRGGYGYTF.

The rearrangement links TRBV16 to TRBJ1-2; weak D call: TRBD1 (5 bases). This CDR3 has 17 amino acids. The V gene lost 0 bases and the J gene lost 2 bases, with 16 bases spanning the gap. CDR1 KGHSY and CDR2 FQNENV come from the germline V gene. DNA of the CDR3: TGTGCCAGCAGCCAATCGGAGGGAGGGGCTCAGAACTATGGCTACACCTTC. Protein: CASSQSEGGAQNYGYTF. Variable domain in full (rest from reference TRBV16 and TRBJ1-2): GEEVAQTPKHLVRGEGQKAKLYCAPIKGHSYVFWYQQVLKNEFKFLISFQNENVFDETGMPKERFSAKCLPNSPCSLEIQATKLEDSAVYFCASSQSEGGAQNYGYTFGSGTRLTVV.

This chain links TRBV29-1 with TRBJ1-1; 9 nucleotides agree with TRBD1. Trimming removed 7 bases from V and 1 base from J; junction bases left unmatched: 4. The CDR3 has 13 amino acids. Germline lookup yields CDR1 SQVTM and CDR2 ANQGSEA. The CDR3 region is CSARQGGNTEAFF. The CDR3 DNA is TGCAGCGCAAGACAGGGGGGGAACACTGAAGCTTTCTTT.

The chain has TRBV9 and TRBJ1-2; D might be TRBD1 (6 bases). Germline V gene sequence: CDR1 SGDLS, CDR2 YYNGEE. Trimming shortened V by 3 bases and J by 6 bases, and 12 bases separated the two germline ends. The CDR3 consists of 13 residues. The CDR3 DNA reads as TGTGCCAGCAGCGACCGCAGGGGAAATGGCTACACCTTC. This translates into CASSDRRGNGYTF.

The V and J genes are TRBV27 and TRBJ2-3, with 11 bases matching TRBD1. The CDR3 is 14 residues long. Trimming at V came to 5 bases and at J to 5 bases, leaving 3 bases not matched to a gene. Germline V lookup: CDR1 MNHEY, CDR2 SMNVEV (reference sequence). The CDR3 region has the DNA TGTGCCAGCAGTCCGGGGACAGGGGGAGATACGCAGTATTTT. Its protein is CASSPGTGGDTQYF.

This clone was counted once. The chain is built from TRBV5-1 and TRBJ1-1, with a possible D match to TRBD1 (5 bases). Germline CDR1 SGHRS, CDR2 YFSETQ. This CDR3 spans 15 amino acids. Trimming took off 1 base at V and 5 bases at J, with 15 bases between the two ends. For the CDR3, the DNA is TGCGCCAGCAGCTTGCAGGACGTAAGGGGAACTGAAGCTTTCTTT. It specifies CASSLQDVRGTEAFF.

The chain employs TRBV12-5 and TRBJ2-2; 10 nucleotides line up with TRBD1. This CDR3 is built from 14 residues. The trim removed 6 bases at V and 3 bases at J, leaving 1 base unmatched. Germline lookup yields CDR1 LGHNT and CDR2 FRNRAP. The chain's CDR3 is CASGGQGYTGELFF. CDR3 DNA sequence: TGTGCTAGTGGGGGACAGGGGTACACCGGGGAGCTGTTTTTT. The whole variable domain, remainder taken from reference TRBV12-5 and TRBJ2-2, is DARVTQTPRHKVTEMGQEVTMRCQPILGHNTVFWYRQTMMQGLELLAYFRNRAPLDDSGMPKDRFSAEMPDATLATLKIQPSEPRDSAVYFCASGGQGYTGELFFGEGSRLTVL.

The chain has TRBV5-1 and TRBJ2-3; the match to TRBD1 covers 9 bases. Germline loops: CDR1 SGHRS, CDR2 YFSETQ. The length of the CDR3 is 15 residues. V gave up 3 bases and J gave up 3 bases; unmatched junction bases: 5. CDR3 protein: CASSWTGEGTDTQYF. DNA of the CDR3: TGCGCCAGCAGCTGGACAGGGGAAGGAACAGATACGCAGTATTTT.

This clone appeared a single time. This sequence joins TRBV9 and TRBJ2-5; 11 nucleotides align to TRBD1. CDR1 and CDR2 from the germline V gene are SGDLS and YYNGEE. The CDR3 runs to 15 residues. The V segment lost 3 bases and the J segment 2 bases; nucleotides outside the gene matches: 3. The CDR3 nucleotides read TGTGCCAGCAGCGCCGGGACAGGGGGACAAGAGACCCAGTACTTC. Its translation is CASSAGTGGQETQYF. The full variable domain, in which reference TRBV9 and TRBJ2-5 provide the parts outside the CDR3, is DSGVTQTPKHLITATGQRVTLRCSPRSGDLSVYWYQQSLDQGLQFLIQYYNGEERAKGNILERFSAQQFPDLHSELNLSSLELGDSALYFCASSAGTGGQETQYFGPGTRLLVL.